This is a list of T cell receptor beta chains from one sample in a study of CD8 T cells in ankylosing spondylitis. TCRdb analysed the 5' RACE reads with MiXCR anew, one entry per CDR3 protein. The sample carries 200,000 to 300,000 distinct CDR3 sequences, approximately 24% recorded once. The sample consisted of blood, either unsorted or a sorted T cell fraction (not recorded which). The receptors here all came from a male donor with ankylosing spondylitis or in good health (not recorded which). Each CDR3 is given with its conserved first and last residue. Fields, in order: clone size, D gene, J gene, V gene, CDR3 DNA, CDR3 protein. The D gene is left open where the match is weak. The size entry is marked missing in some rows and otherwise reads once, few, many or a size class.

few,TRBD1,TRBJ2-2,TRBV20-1,TGCAGTGCTAGGGGGACAGGGTCCGGGGAGCTGTTTTTT,CSARGTGSGELFF
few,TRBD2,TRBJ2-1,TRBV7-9,TGTGCCAGCAGCACCCAGCGGGGGGGACACAATGAGCAGTTCTTC,CASSTQRGGHNEQFF
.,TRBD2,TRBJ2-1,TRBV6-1,TGCGCAGCGGGGGGGATCTGGGGAAGTGAGCAGTTCTTC,CAAGGIWGSEQFF
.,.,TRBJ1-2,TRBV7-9,TGTGCCAGCATGAGGGGAGAAAGTGGCTACACCTTC,CASMRGESGYTF
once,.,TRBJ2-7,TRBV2,TGTGCCAGCAGGATGGACGTACGTTACGAGCAGTACTTC,CASRMDVRYEQYF
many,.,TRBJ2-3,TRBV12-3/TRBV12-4,TGTGCCAGCGGTCTAGATACAGATACGCAGTATTTT,CASGLDTDTQYF
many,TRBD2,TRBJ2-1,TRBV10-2,TGCGCCAGCAGTGAGACTGCTAGCGGGCGTTACAATGAGCAGTTCTTC,CASSETASGRYNEQFF
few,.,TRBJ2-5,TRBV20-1,TGCAGTGCTAGTAGGGGCGCCGAAGAGACCCAGTACTTC,CSASRGAEETQYF
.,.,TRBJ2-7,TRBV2,TGTGCCAGCACCCAATCCAGGGGCTCCTACGAGCAGTACTTC,CASTQSRGSYEQYF
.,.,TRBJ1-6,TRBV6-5,TGTGCCAGCAGCCCTTGGGGTCTCGATAATTCACCCCTCCACTTT,CASSPWGLDNSPLHF
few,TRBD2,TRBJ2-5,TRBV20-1,TGCAGTGCCAAAGCAGGGACTAGCGGGGGGAAGAGGGAGACCCAGTACTTC,CSAKAGTSGGKRETQYF
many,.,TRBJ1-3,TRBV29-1,TGCAGCGTTGGCGGGATAGGTGGAAACACCATATATTTT,CSVGGIGGNTIYF
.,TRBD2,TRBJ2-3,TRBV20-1,TGCAGTGCTAGAGATCAAGCGGGGGGTCTAGATACGCAGTATTTT,CSARDQAGGLDTQYF
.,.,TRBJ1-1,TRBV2,TGTGCCAGCAGTGTCTCGGGCGCGCGGGCTTTCTTT,CASSVSGARAFF
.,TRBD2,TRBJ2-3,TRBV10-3,TGTGCCATCAGTGAATTAACTAGCGGGCGGGATACGCAGTATTTT,CAISELTSGRDTQYF
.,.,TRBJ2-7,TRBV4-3,TGCGCCAGCAGCCAACGAGGGCCACAATTAGGGTACGAGCAGTACTTC,CASSQRGPQLGYEQYF
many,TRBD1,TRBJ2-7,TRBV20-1,TGCAGTGCTCCGGACAGGGCCTACGAGCAGTACTTC,CSAPDRAYEQYF
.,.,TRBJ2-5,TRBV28,TGTGCCAGCAGTTTAAGGGTAGGAACTAGGCAGTACTTC,CASSLRVGTRQYF
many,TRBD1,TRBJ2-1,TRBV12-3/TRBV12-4,TGTGCCAGCAGCCAAGGGACAGGGGGTTTGATTAATGAGCAGTTCTTC,CASSQGTGGLINEQFF
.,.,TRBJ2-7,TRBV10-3,TGTGCCATCAGTGTTGAGTACGAGCAGTACTTC,CAISVEYEQYF
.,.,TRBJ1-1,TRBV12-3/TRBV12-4,TGTGCCAGCACCTTTATGGGGAGGGGAGACACTGAAGCTTTCTTT,CASTFMGRGDTEAFF
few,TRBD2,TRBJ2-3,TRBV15,TGTGCCACCAGCAGAGGACTAGCGAGAGATACGCAGTATTTT,CATSRGLARDTQYF
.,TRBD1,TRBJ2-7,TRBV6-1,TGTGCCAGCAGTACAGGGGGCCCCTACGAGCAGTACTTC,CASSTGGPYEQYF
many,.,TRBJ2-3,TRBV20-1,TGCAGTGCCCGCACCCCGGGGCTGGATACGCAGTATTTT,CSARTPGLDTQYF
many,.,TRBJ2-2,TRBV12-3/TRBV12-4,TGTGCCAGCAGTTTAAGGGGCACCGGGGAGCTGTTTTTT,CASSLRGTGELFF
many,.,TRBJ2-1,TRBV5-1,TGCGCCAGCAAATTGGACCTTGGGGATGAGCAGTTCTTC,CASKLDLGDEQFF
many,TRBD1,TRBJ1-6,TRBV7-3,TGTGCCAGCAGCTCCACAGGGGAGGGCTCACCCCTCCACTTT,CASSSTGEGSPLHF
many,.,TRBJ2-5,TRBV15,TGTGCCACCAGCAGAGCCCCTCAAGAGACCCAGTACTTC,CATSRAPQETQYF
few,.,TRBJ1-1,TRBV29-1,TGCAGCGTTGAAGTCCGGACGGGGAACACTGAAGCTTTCTTT,CSVEVRTGNTEAFF
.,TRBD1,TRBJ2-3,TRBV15,TGTGCCACCAGCAGAGATCTTAGGGGACAGGGAAGGACAGATACGCAGTATTTT,CATSRDLRGQGRTDTQYF
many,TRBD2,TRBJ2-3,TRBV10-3,TGTGCCATCAGTGAGCTAGCGGGGGGGAGCACAGATACGCAGTATTTT,CAISELAGGSTDTQYF
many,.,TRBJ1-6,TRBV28,TGTGCCAGCAGAAAACGTTATAATTCACCCCTCCACTTT,CASRKRYNSPLHF
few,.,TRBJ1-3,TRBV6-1,TGTGCCAGCAGTACGGGACAATTCTCTGGAAACACCATATATTTT,CASSTGQFSGNTIYF
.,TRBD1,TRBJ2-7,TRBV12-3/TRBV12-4,TGTGCCAGCAGTTTGGTACTGAAAAGACAGGGGATCTACGAGCAGTACTTC,CASSLVLKRQGIYEQYF
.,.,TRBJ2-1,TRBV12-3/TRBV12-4,TGTGCCAGCAGGGACGGTTATGAGCAGTTCTTC,CASRDGYEQFF
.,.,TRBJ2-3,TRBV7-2,TGTGCCAGCACTTGGACTCCCATGGCAGATACGCAGTATTTT,CASTWTPMADTQYF
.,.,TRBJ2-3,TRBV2,TGTGCCACCAATTACCTGGGACGGAGCACAGATACGCAGTATTTT,CATNYLGRSTDTQYF
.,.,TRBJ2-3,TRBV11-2,TGTGCCAGCAGCTTATTGGGAGGAGATACGCAGTATTTT,CASSLLGGDTQYF
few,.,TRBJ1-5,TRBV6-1,TGTGCCAGCAACGACGGGAACAATCAGCCCCAGCATTTT,CASNDGNNQPQHF
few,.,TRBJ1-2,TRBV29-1,TGCAGCGTTGAAGATCGAAGCACGGGGGGCTACACCTTC,CSVEDRSTGGYTF
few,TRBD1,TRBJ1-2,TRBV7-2,TGTGCCAGCACCAGGGACAGGGGGCGTGGAGACTATGGCTACACCTTC,CASTRDRGRGDYGYTF
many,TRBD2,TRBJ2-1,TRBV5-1,TGCGCCAGCAGCTTGGACCCGGGGGGAGACAATGAGCAGTTCTTC,CASSLDPGGDNEQFF
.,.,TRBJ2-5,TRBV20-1,TGCAGTGCTAGCCGGGGGGCCTTCGGGGAGACCCAGTACTTC,CSASRGAFGETQYF
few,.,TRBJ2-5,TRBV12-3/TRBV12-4,TGTGCCAGCAGTTTGGGGCGAGAACAAGAGACCCAGTACTTC,CASSLGREQETQYF
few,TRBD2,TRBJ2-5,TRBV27,TGTGCCAGCAGTATACGGACTAGCGGGGGGGTAGGGGAGACCCAGTACTTC,CASSIRTSGGVGETQYF
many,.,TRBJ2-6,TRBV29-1,TGCAGCGTGAATGTAGCAAGCTCTGGGGCCAACGTCCTGACTTTC,CSVNVASSGANVLTF
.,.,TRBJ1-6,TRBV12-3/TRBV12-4,TGTGCCAGCGCCCTCTATGAGGGGTCCCCCCTCCACTTT,CASALYEGSPLHF
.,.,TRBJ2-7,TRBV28,TGTGCCAGCAGTTTAAGGGGGGCAGCCTCCTACGAGCAGTACTTC,CASSLRGAASYEQYF
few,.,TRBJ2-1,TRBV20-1,TGCAGTCCTCTAGGGTCACCGGGGAGGTCCTACAATGAGCAGTTCTTC,CSPLGSPGRSYNEQFF
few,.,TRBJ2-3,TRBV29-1,TGCAGCGTTGAAGAGCCCCGCACAGATACGCAGTATTTT,CSVEEPRTDTQYF
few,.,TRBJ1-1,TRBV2,TGTGCCAGCGCGGAATTCTCCCAAGCTTTCTTT,CASAEFSQAFF
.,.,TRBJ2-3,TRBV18,TGTGCCAGCTCATCCGCTAGTCCGGCGGTCACAGATACGCAGTATTTT,CASSSASPAVTDTQYF
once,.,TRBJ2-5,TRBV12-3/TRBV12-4,TGTGCCAGCAGTTTAGGGACTTTAGTTGAGACCCAGTACTTC,CASSLGTLVETQYF
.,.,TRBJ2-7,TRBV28,TGTGCCAGCAGTTTGGGTCGGAGGCAGGGTGGCCACGAGCAGTACTTC,CASSLGRRQGGHEQYF
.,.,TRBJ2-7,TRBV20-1,TGCAGTGCCAGCAGCGGACAGAGTCCCACCTACGAGCAGTACTTC,CSASSGQSPTYEQYF